This T cell receptor beta chain came from a study of cytomegalovirus exposure and HLA in healthy donors. Study results and caveats: Further analysis, carried out later, found HLA-associated TCR beta chains more clonally expanded than equally common other chains. By a later analysis, the bulk of CMV-associated TCR beta chains appeared HLA-restricted. Associated with cytomegalovirus, according to the listing, were 150 to 200 TCR beta chains.

It was with 60 Vbeta and 13 Jbeta primers that the PCR ran. Measured with immunoSEQ multiplex PCR; TCRdb has only the in-frame clones, and not every one. The sample records more than 100,000 clones, about 80% being singletons. From germline, CDR1 is SGHRS and CDR2 YFSETQ. After removal of 4 bases from V and 3 bases from J, the junction contained 7 bases not matched to a gene. The CDR3 loop spans 15 amino acids. As concerns this clone: Its antigen is still unknown.

This receptor was taken from a middle-aged man in good health and CMV-seronegative. Sequencing was done on a sample of PBMCs. The rearrangement joins TRBV5-1 to TRBJ2-5; 9 nucleotides agree with TRBD1. The CDR3: CASSPVGTGKETQYF. The DNA for the CDR3 is TGCGCCAGCAGCCCGGTGGGGACAGGGAAAGAGACCCAGTACTTC.